This record looks at one TCR beta chain sequence and its context. This clone was detected only a few times. What antigen it recognizes has not been identified. Qualities for individual bases were not recorded, and no much larger clone is one base off. This sample is drawn from a study of blood T cell repertoires in COVID-19 (dated by TCRdb to the early 2020s). Some background on the complete study: The collaborator samples originated in the United States, Italy and Spain and spanned the acute and convalescent phases of COVID-19. The dataset comprised deeply sampled blood TCRbeta repertoires from subjects exposed to, actively infected with, or recovered from COVID-19. Samples were obtained from the ongoing ImmuneRACE study (first 160 participants) and from over a thousand subjects provided by 6 global collaborators. The repertoires were made available in a free public database intended to serve as a resource for research on the immune response to SARS-CoV-2. The prospective study material was composed of cDNA or gDNA derived from T cells, B-cell-depleted T cells, or PBMCs. Where available, HLA class I and class II types were obtained from metadata supplied by the sample provider rather than from assay-based typing. The sample metadata nearly always contained a de-identified subject ID, COVID-19 status, age in years and sex.

The collaborating institutions used their own protocols to collect whole blood in K2EDTA tubes. For TCRbeta analysis, collaborators shipped samples in one of three forms: frozen whole blood, isolated PBMCs, or DNA extracted from either of those sample types. TCRbeta CDR3 regions were amplified from genomic DNA using the immunoSEQ Assay, a bias-controlled multiplex PCR. Per the authors' processing: The number of nucleated cells in each sample was estimated by amplification of reference gene primers within the assay. To quantify the absolute abundance of each unique TCRbeta CDR3 rearrangement, sequence reads were collapsed and filtered. For each sample, productive Simpson clonality was calculated by taking the square root of Simpson's diversity index across productive rearrangements. TCRdb stores this immuneACCESS table with in-frame sequences only. Part of the clones is absent; in the studies checked, under half of the shortfall reflects unresolved V genes, and no reason is known for the rest. The D gene and trimming were derived from the DNA, and the V and J assignments and clone size from that table. Present in this sample are approximately 290,000 clones, roughly 90% of which were seen just once. Of the sample, around 0.8% is held by the ten largest clones.

V and J are trimmed by 5 bases and 4 bases, and the gene matches miss 8 bases of the junction. According to the germline V gene, CDR1 reads MDHEN and CDR2 reads SYDVKM. The CDR3 holds 15 amino acids from the cysteine to the phenylalanine. Of all the DNA, just the CDR3 is kept, 45 bases in frame from base 1. Here is what the overall study found, with its caveats: The amount of clinical and demographic metadata varied by source and participant and was provided uncurated.

The chain is encoded by TRBV28 joined to TRBJ1-5; 7 bases in the junction line up with TRBD1. This clonotype was sampled from a man aged 25-40 years with acute or convalescent COVID-19. Sequencing input: peripheral blood. The CDR3 loop reads CASSQGQAGNQPQHF. In nucleotides, the sequence is TGTGCCAGCAGTCAAGGACAGGCCGGAAATCAGCCCCAGCATTTT. Full variable domain (CDR3 extended with the reference TRBV28 and TRBJ1-5 proteins): DVKVTQSSRYLVKRTGEKVFLECVQDMDHENMFWYRQDPGLGLRLIYFSYDVKMKEKGDIPEGYSVSREKKERFSLILESASTNQTSMYLCASSQGQAGNQPQHFGDGTRLSIL.